This TCR beta chain was observed in a study of identifying expanded T cells in peripheral blood. Deletions cut 0 bases from V and 7 bases from J, with 19 bases between. This CDR3 is built from 17 residues. Germline V CDR1 and CDR2: MNHNS, SASEGT. Using immunoSEQ multiplex PCR, the repertoire was profiled, and TCRdb retains in-frame clones only, with some absent. The sample records about 94,000 clones, 88% being singletons. The sequenced sample consisted of blood. This chain joins TRBV6-1 and TRBJ1-5; possible D gene TRBD1, 6 bases. This sequence originates from a person aged 18 to 75 in good health. The CDR3: CASSEAGGSQGGQPQHF. In DNA form, the CDR3 reads TGTGCCAGCAGTGAAGCGGGGGGCTCACAGGGAGGCCAGCCCCAGCATTTT.